Shown below are 30 T cell receptor beta chains from a single sample sequenced in a study of T-cell memory formation after mild COVID-19. TCRdb independently ran MiXCR on the 5' RACE reads; one entry per CDR3 protein. The table lists 250,000 or so distinct CDR3 sequences, approximately 9% of them singletons. Sequencing was performed on PBMCs or a T cell subset sorted from them (not recorded which). Receptors were obtained from a man aged 18 to 30 who had mild COVID-19 (a few samples of this study predate the infection). Cell type and time point are not known.

The gene calls are TRBV12-3 or TRBV12-4 and TRBJ1-5; no definite D call. With 7 bases removed from V and 0 bases from J, the gap between germline ends came to 4 bases. The CDR3 is made up of 12 amino acids. The CDR3 loop is CASTYSNQPQHF. The CDR3 nucleotides are TGTGCCAGCACCTATAGCAATCAGCCCCAGCATTTT.

This clonotype was detected many times. The V and J genes are TRBV5-1 and TRBJ2-2, with 7 positions matching TRBD1. CDR1 and CDR2 (germline): SGHRS, YFSETQ. This CDR3 is built from 15 residues. V gave up 1 base and J gave up 4 bases; unmatched junction bases: 4. The CDR3 protein is CASSLRTGATGELFF. CDR3 DNA: TGCGCCAGCAGCTTGAGGACAGGAGCCACCGGGGAGCTGTTTTTT.

The chain recombines TRBV4-3 with TRBJ2-2; tentative D call: TRBD2 (5 bases). Trimming stripped 0 bases from V and 5 bases from J, with 7 bases between. The CDR3 has 14 residues. Germline lookup yields CDR1 LGHNA and CDR2 YSLEER. CDR3 in DNA: TGCGCCAGCAGCCAAGATCGGAGGACCGGGGAGCTGTTTTTT. Its protein is CASSQDRRTGELFF.

The chain links TRBV29-1 to TRBJ1-2; weak D call: TRBD1 (6 bases). V was clipped by 5 bases and J by 2 bases, with 12 bases between them. The V gene's germline CDR1 is SQVTM and CDR2 ANQGSEA. This CDR3 has 13 residues. The CDR3 here is CSVPGTSNYGYTF. The CDR3 bases are TGCAGCGTTCCCGGGACATCCAACTATGGCTACACCTTC.

The chain recombines TRBV20-1 with TRBJ2-5; D is unclear. The CDR3 length is 13 residues. The V and J ends lost 1 base and 4 bases respectively, with 10 bases between them. Germline V gene data show CDR1 as DFQATT and CDR2 as SNEGSKA (reference sequence). The CDR3 nucleotides are TGCAGTGCTAGAGTGGGCTCGTTAGAGACCCAGTACTTC. It translates to CSARVGSLETQYF.

The genes are TRBV7-2 and TRBJ2-7, with D unclear. Germline loops: CDR1 SGHTA, CDR2 FQGNSA. With 5 bases removed from V and 6 bases from J, the gap between germline ends came to 14 bases. This CDR3 is built from 13 residues. The CDR3 spells CASSPLGKPEQYF. For the CDR3, the DNA is TGTGCCAGCAGCCCCCTGGGAAAGCCCGAGCAGTACTTC.

This clonotype was seen at least ten times. This chain connects TRBV5-4 to TRBJ1-2; 10 bases agree with TRBD1. With V trimmed by 5 bases and J by 4 bases, 5 bases remained unmatched. The CDR3 runs 14 residues. Germline loops: CDR1 SGHNT, CDR2 YYREEE (reference sequence). In DNA, the CDR3 is TGTGCCAGCAGAACCGGGACAGGGGTCTATGGCTACACCTTC. Protein product: CASRTGTGVYGYTF.

This clonotype was observed a few times. The V gene is TRBV11-2, the J gene TRBJ2-7; TRBD2 agrees at 10 bases. Trimming at V came to 5 bases and at J to 3 bases, leaving 7 bases not matched to a gene. The CDR3 totals 15 residues. Germline CDR1 is SGHAT and CDR2 is FQNNGV. CDR3 nucleotides: TGTGCCAGCAGCCCACTAGCGGGGATAAACTACGAGCAGTACTTC. Translating gives CASSPLAGINYEQYF.

The sample holds many counts of this clonotype. The chain recombines TRBV29-1 with TRBJ1-4; unclear D gene. Trimming took 7 bases from V and 7 from J, leaving 16 bases between them. The germline V gene encodes CDR1 SQVTM and CDR2 ANQGSEA. The CDR3 runs 13 residues. CDR3 loop: CSACEPLGEKLFF. CDR3 in DNA: TGCAGCGCCTGCGAACCTTTGGGTGAAAAACTGTTTTTT.

This clonotype was seen only a few times. V usage is TRBV6-5 and J usage is TRBJ2-1; no clear D gene. V was pared by 6 bases and J by 1 base, with 7 bases between. Germline V gives CDR1 MNHEY, CDR2 SVGAGI. The length of the CDR3 is 13 residues. This CDR3 is CASSTASYNEQFF. CDR3 sequence (DNA): TGTGCCAGCAGCACGGCATCCTACAATGAGCAGTTCTTC.

The chain carries TRBV6-6 and TRBJ2-1, with D maybe TRBD2 (5 bases). V lost 0 bases and J 8 bases, leaving 8 bases between the germline ends. CDR1 and CDR2 (germline): MNHNY, SVGAGI (reference sequence). The CDR3 has 13 amino acids. The CDR3 here is CASSYSPDYEQFF. DNA for the CDR3: TGTGCCAGCAGTTACTCTCCGGACTATGAGCAGTTCTTC.

The V gene is TRBV7-2, the J gene TRBJ2-5; 12 nucleotides line up with TRBD2. Germline CDR1 reads SGHTA; CDR2 reads FQGNSA. Trimming cost V 2 bases and J 5 bases; bases outside gene matches: 6. The CDR3 covers 16 residues. CDR3 residues: CASSLLAGGLGETQYF. CDR3 DNA: TGTGCCAGCAGCTTACTAGCGGGGGGGCTTGGGGAGACCCAGTACTTC. The whole variable domain, remainder taken from reference TRBV7-2 and TRBJ2-5, is GAGVSQSPSNKVTEKGKDVELRCDPISGHTALYWYRQSLGQGLEFLIYFQGNSAPDKSGLPSDRFSAERTGGSVSTLTIQRTQQEDSAVYLCASSLLAGGLGETQYFGPGTRLLVL.

This clonotype showed up just a few times. This chain connects TRBV7-2 to TRBJ1-2; D remains unclear. Germline V gene lookup returns CDR1 SGHTA and CDR2 FQGNSA. CDR3 length equals 17 residues. V lost 1 base and J lost 7, with 22 bases in between. For the CDR3, the DNA is TGTGCCAGCAGCTTAGAGCGCGGCCGGGTAGAGAGGAGTGGCTACACCTTC. Residues: CASSLERGRVERSGYTF. Full variable domain (rest looked up from reference TRBV7-2 and TRBJ1-2): GAGVSQSPSNKVTEKGKDVELRCDPISGHTALYWYRQSLGQGLEFLIYFQGNSAPDKSGLPSDRFSAERTGGSVSTLTIQRTQQEDSAVYLCASSLERGRVERSGYTFGSGTRLTVV.

V and J are TRBV7-9 and TRBJ2-1; 9 positions agree with TRBD2. Germline loops: CDR1 SEHNR, CDR2 FQNEAQ (reference sequence). Trimming took 7 bases from V and 6 from J; bases not matched to a gene: 10. The CDR3 totals 15 residues. The CDR3 protein is CASTGGWRGGNEQFF. CDR3 DNA: TGTGCCAGCACCGGAGGGTGGCGGGGGGGCAATGAGCAGTTCTTC.

This clonotype was counted a few times. CDR3 region: CASSKDRETQYF. The DNA for the CDR3 is TGTGCCAGCAGCAAAGACAGAGAGACCCAGTACTTC. The chain links TRBV7-2 to TRBJ2-5; possibly TRBD1 for D (5 bases). This CDR3 spans 12 amino acids. The V gene's germline CDR1 is SGHTA and CDR2 FQGNSA. V dropped 5 bases and J dropped 4 bases, with 8 bases sitting between them.

The CDR3 nucleotides are TGCGCCAGCAGCTATCCGGGTCGCATGAACACTGAAGCTTTCTTT. Protein sequence: CASSYPGRMNTEAFF. The rearrangement links TRBV5-1 to TRBJ1-1; D unresolved. V lost 3 bases to trimming and J lost 0 bases, with 12 bases between them. The CDR3 runs 15 residues. Germline V gives CDR1 SGHRS, CDR2 YFSETQ.

This clonotype has only a few counts. V is TRBV7-8 and J is TRBJ2-1, with 8 bases lining up with TRBD2. J gave up 9 bases and V 5 bases, and 12 bases lay outside the gene matches. The CDR3 is 15 amino acids. Germline V gene data show CDR1 as SGHVS and CDR2 as FQNEAQ. This CDR3 is CASSPTGGGRGEQFF. DNA of the CDR3: TGTGCCAGCAGCCCCACTGGCGGGGGGCGGGGTGAGCAGTTCTTC.

The chain is built from TRBV2 and TRBJ2-7, with TRBD2 matching 12 bases. V dropped 7 bases and J dropped 6; count of bases not matched to a gene: 10. This CDR3 is 15 amino acids long. CDR1 and CDR2 from the germline V gene are SNHLY and FYNNEI. Here the CDR3 DNA reads TGTGCCAGCACCCCTATACTAGCGGGGGGTGCCGAGCAGTACTTC. Translation gives CASTPILAGGAEQYF.

This clonotype was seen more than once but under ten times. The chain combines TRBV7-9 with TRBJ2-1; 7 positions agree with TRBD2. The CDR3 runs to 14 residues. CDR1 SEHNR and CDR2 FQNEAQ come from the germline V gene (reference sequence). The J segment lost 2 bases and the V segment lost 5 bases, leaving 3 bases of the junction unmatched. Here the CDR3 DNA reads TGTGCCAGCAGCGGGGGGGATACCTACAATGAGCAGTTCTTC. Residues: CASSGGDTYNEQFF.

The chain couples TRBV7-9 to TRBJ1-2; 7 bases align to TRBD1. The J segment lost 4 bases and the V segment lost 5 bases, leaving 4 bases of the junction unmatched. The CDR3 has 13 residues. The germline gives CDR1 SEHNR, CDR2 FQNEAQ (reference sequence). The CDR3 DNA sequence: TGTGCCAGCAGCGTCGGACAGGCCTATGGCTACACCTTC. Translating it yields CASSVGQAYGYTF.

This clonotype was seen repeatedly, ten times or more. The genes are TRBV7-6 and TRBJ2-2, with D possibly TRBD1 on 5 matching bases. The V gene lost 5 bases and the J gene lost 1 base, with 8 bases spanning the gap. Germline CDR1 reads SGHVS; CDR2 reads FNYEAQ. This CDR3 comprises 14 residues. The CDR3 DNA is TGTGCCAGCAGCCGAGGACAGAACACCGGGGAGCTGTTTTTT. It encodes CASSRGQNTGELFF.

This clonotype occurred a few times. This rearrangement joins TRBV6-6 to TRBJ2-3; perhaps TRBD2 as D (6 bases). There are 16 residues in the CDR3. Germline V gives CDR1 MNHNY, CDR2 SVGAGI (reference sequence). V was clipped by 6 bases and J by 0 bases, with 16 bases between them. The CDR3 DNA follows: TGTGCCAGCAGCCTCGGAACGGGACTGAGCACAGATACGCAGTATTTT. Its protein product is CASSLGTGLSTDTQYF.

A few counts support this clonotype. The gene calls are TRBV4-3 and TRBJ2-1; D is ambiguous. The germline gives CDR1 LGHNA, CDR2 YSLEER. The CDR3 contains 13 residues. Trimming took 0 bases from V and 4 from J, leaving 4 bases between them. The CDR3 sequence: CASSQDTYNEQFF. CDR3 sequence (DNA): TGCGCCAGCAGCCAAGACACGTACAATGAGCAGTTCTTC.

This clonotype has more than one count but fewer than ten. The chain combines TRBV6-5 with TRBJ1-4; 7 positions match TRBD1. Germline V CDR1 and CDR2: MNHEY, SVGAGI. Germline trimming cut 4 bases from V and 2 bases from J; bases unmatched to any gene: 7. The CDR3 has 16 residues. The CDR3 here is CASSSPGGSTNEKLFF. CDR3 nucleotides: TGTGCCAGCAGTTCCCCAGGGGGGTCGACTAATGAAAAACTGTTTTTT.

V gene TRBV6-5 combines with J gene TRBJ2-3, with TRBD1 as a possible D gene (6 bases). The CDR3 runs to 13 residues. The V gene's germline CDR1 is MNHEY and CDR2 SVGAGI. Trimming removed 8 bases from V and 2 bases from J, with 11 bases in between. The CDR3 reads CASWGRFTDTQYF. CDR3 in DNA: TGTGCCAGCTGGGGGCGATTCACAGATACGCAGTATTTT.

The V gene is TRBV6-6, the J gene TRBJ2-1, with D unresolved. The V and J ends lost 5 bases and 6 bases respectively, with 14 bases between them. CDR1 MNHNY and CDR2 SVGAGI come from the germline V gene (reference sequence). The CDR3 extends over 14 amino acids. The CDR3: CASSRDRSLNEQFF. The CDR3 coding sequence is TGTGCCAGCAGTAGAGACCGATCGCTCAATGAGCAGTTCTTC.

The chain uses TRBV5-1 and TRBJ2-5; no definite D call. Trimming took 0 bases from V and 2 from J, leaving 8 bases between them. Germline loops: CDR1 SGHRS, CDR2 YFSETQ. The CDR3 spans 14 residues. The CDR3 here is CASSLAADQETQYF. In DNA form, the CDR3 reads TGCGCCAGCAGCTTGGCGGCCGATCAAGAGACCCAGTACTTC.

This clonotype came up many times. V gene TRBV9 combines with J gene TRBJ2-3; tentatively, D is TRBD1 (5 bases). Germline CDR1 is SGDLS and CDR2 is YYNGEE. This CDR3 has 15 residues. With 3 bases removed from V and 1 base from J, the gap between germline ends came to 12 bases. This CDR3 reads CASSARGAGTDTQYF. The CDR3 DNA follows: TGTGCCAGCAGCGCACGTGGGGCCGGCACAGATACGCAGTATTTT.

V usage is TRBV4-2 and J usage is TRBJ1-1; 8 nucleotides line up with TRBD1. This CDR3 spans 14 amino acids. V lost 3 bases, J lost 1 base, and 1 base stayed unmatched. Germline V gene data show CDR1 as LGHNA and CDR2 as YNFKEQ. In nucleotides, the CDR3 is TGTGCCAGCAGCCAGACAGGGGAGAACACTGAAGCTTTCTTT. Protein product: CASSQTGENTEAFF.

This chain uses TRBV11-2 with TRBJ2-3; 12 positions agree with TRBD1. Germline CDR1 is SGHAT and CDR2 is FQNNGV. V dropped 5 bases and J dropped 5; count of bases not matched to a gene: 8. The CDR3 consists of 16 residues. CDR3 sequence (DNA): TGTGCCAGCAGCCCCGAGGGACAGGGGGCTAGAGATACGCAGTATTTT. This codes for CASSPEGQGARDTQYF.